A selection of T cell receptor beta chains follows, all from one sample in a study of T-cell memory formation after mild COVID-19. TCRdb passed the 5' RACE reads through MiXCR, listing each CDR3 protein once. Of more than 450,000 distinct CDR3 sequences listed, about a sixth were seen once; the top ten hold about 11%. The sample was PBMCs or a T cell subset sorted from them (not recorded which). Receptors were obtained from an adult woman who had mild COVID-19 (a few samples of this study predate the infection). Cell type and time point are not known. The CDR3 runs from the conserved cysteine through the conserved F or W. A D gene is named only where the DNA matches it firmly. The size field is filled for only some rows; it gives once, few, many or a size class.

D	V	J	size	CDR3	DNA
NA	TRBV3-1	TRBJ2-5	few	CASSPLAVRETQYF	TGTGCCAGCAGCCCCTTAGCGGTCAGGGAGACCCAGTACTTC
NA	TRBV30	TRBJ1-2	NA	CAWSVLKGNGYTF	TGTGCCTGGAGTGTACTAAAGGGAAATGGCTACACCTTC
NA	TRBV20-1	TRBJ2-7	many	CSVTQGRYEQYF	TGCAGTGTCACACAGGGCCGTTACGAGCAGTACTTC
NA	TRBV20-1	TRBJ2-6	few	CSAWELSGANVLTF	TGCAGTGCTTGGGAGCTCTCTGGGGCCAACGTCCTGACTTTC
NA	TRBV7-8	TRBJ1-3	NA	CASSLEWVSPGNTIYF	TGTGCCAGCAGCTTAGAGTGGGTGTCCCCTGGAAACACCATATATTTT
NA	TRBV5-6	TRBJ2-3	NA	CASSLAGYGTDTQYF	TGTGCCAGCAGCCTGGCGGGGTATGGCACAGATACGCAGTATTTT
NA	TRBV19	TRBJ2-5	NA	CASSITRGEETQYF	TGTGCCAGTAGTATCACCCGGGGAGAAGAGACCCAGTACTTC
NA	TRBV9	TRBJ2-7	NA	CASSGTRQSWMYF	TGTGCCAGCAGCGGTACCCGACAGTCGTGGATGTACTTC
TRBD1	TRBV6-1	TRBJ1-1	few	CASSNLGDREVGTEAFF	TGTGCCAGCAGTAACCTGGGGGACAGGGAGGTGGGCACTGAAGCTTTCTTT
NA	TRBV4-2	TRBJ2-3	few	CASSQLQGGSTDTQYF	TGTGCCAGCAGCCAACTGCAGGGGGGAAGCACAGATACGCAGTATTTT
NA	TRBV7-9	TRBJ2-7	NA	CASSLAGRKGNEQYF	TGTGCCAGCAGCTTAGCCGGCAGAAAGGGGAACGAGCAGTACTTC
TRBD1	TRBV7-9	TRBJ2-7	NA	CASTEGATGLSYEQYF	TGTGCCAGCACCGAGGGGGCGACAGGCCTCTCCTACGAGCAGTACTTC
NA	TRBV7-3	TRBJ1-1	few	CASSLTPDRSGTEAFF	TGTGCCAGCAGCTTAACACCTGACAGATCGGGGACTGAAGCTTTCTTT
NA	TRBV5-1	TRBJ1-5	NA	CASSPGPNRDQPQHF	TGCGCCAGCAGCCCGGGACCAAACCGCGATCAGCCCCAGCATTTT
NA	TRBV4-2	TRBJ1-2	few	CASSQVFRRGDDYGYTF	TGTGCCAGCAGCCAAGTCTTCCGGAGGGGCGATGACTATGGCTACACCTTC
NA	TRBV12-3/TRBV12-4	TRBJ2-7	NA	CASSFRQGGHEQYF	TGTGCCAGCAGTTTCCGGCAGGGCGGCCACGAGCAGTACTTC
NA	TRBV5-1	TRBJ2-5	NA	CASSFSGTAADRGTQYF	TGCGCCAGCAGCTTTTCCGGGACGGCGGCCGATCGGGGGACCCAGTACTTC
NA	TRBV20-1	TRBJ2-1	NA	CSARDYLYGSEQFF	TGCAGTGCTAGGGATTACCTGTACGGTAGTGAGCAGTTCTTC
TRBD1	TRBV27	TRBJ2-3	NA	CASSLWGGQGTDTQYF	TGTGCCAGCAGTTTATGGGGGGGACAGGGAACAGATACGCAGTATTTT
NA	TRBV15	TRBJ2-5	NA	CATSTMTGRRETQYF	TGTGCCACCAGCACCATGACAGGGAGGCGAGAGACCCAGTACTTC
NA	TRBV4-1	TRBJ2-7	few	CASSHQASSYEQYF	TGCGCCAGCAGCCACCAGGCCAGCTCCTACGAGCAGTACTTC
TRBD1	TRBV6-5	TRBJ2-3	NA	CASRRGLPDTQYF	TGTGCCAGCAGGAGGGGGCTCCCAGATACGCAGTATTTT
NA	TRBV7-9	TRBJ1-4	NA	CASSQPGGRSEKLFF	TGTGCCAGCAGCCAGCCCGGGGGCCGGAGTGAAAAACTGTTTTTT
TRBD2	TRBV2	TRBJ2-2	few	CASSELAGGSGELFF	TGTGCCAGCAGTGAACTAGCGGGAGGTAGCGGGGAGCTGTTTTTT
NA	TRBV7-9	TRBJ1-1	NA	CASSLETRDTEAFF	TGTGCCAGCAGCTTAGAGACAAGGGACACTGAAGCTTTCTTT
NA	TRBV7-9	TRBJ1-6	NA	CASSQGASNSPLHF	TGTGCCAGCAGCCAAGGGGCCTCGAATTCACCCCTCCACTTT
NA	TRBV5-6	TRBJ2-2	few	CASSFGASRKTTGELFF	TGTGCCAGCAGCTTCGGCGCCTCCCGGAAGACAACCGGGGAGCTGTTTTTT
NA	TRBV6-2/TRBV6-3	TRBJ2-7	few	CASSDPSGTRYEQYF	TGTGCCAGCAGCGACCCCTCAGGGACCCGCTACGAGCAGTACTTC
NA	TRBV5-1	TRBJ2-1	NA	CASSPDGSMDEQFF	TGCGCCAGCAGCCCCGACGGGAGTATGGATGAGCAGTTCTTC
TRBD2	TRBV5-1	TRBJ2-1	few	CASSLAGTILNEQFF	TGCGCCAGCAGCTTGGCCGGGACTATACTCAATGAGCAGTTCTTC
NA	TRBV30	TRBJ1-4	few	CAWSWRWNEKLFF	TGTGCCTGGAGCTGGCGGTGGAATGAAAAACTGTTTTTT
NA	TRBV18	TRBJ1-1	few	CASSHTDGEAFF	TGTGCCAGCTCACATACGGACGGTGAAGCTTTCTTT
NA	TRBV5-1	TRBJ1-6	NA	CASSLDGGERPPLHF	TGCGCCAGCAGCTTGGACGGAGGGGAACGGCCACCCCTCCACTTT
TRBD1	TRBV5-1	TRBJ1-2	few	CASDPGGNNYGYTF	TGCGCCAGCGATCCAGGGGGCAATAACTATGGCTACACCTTC